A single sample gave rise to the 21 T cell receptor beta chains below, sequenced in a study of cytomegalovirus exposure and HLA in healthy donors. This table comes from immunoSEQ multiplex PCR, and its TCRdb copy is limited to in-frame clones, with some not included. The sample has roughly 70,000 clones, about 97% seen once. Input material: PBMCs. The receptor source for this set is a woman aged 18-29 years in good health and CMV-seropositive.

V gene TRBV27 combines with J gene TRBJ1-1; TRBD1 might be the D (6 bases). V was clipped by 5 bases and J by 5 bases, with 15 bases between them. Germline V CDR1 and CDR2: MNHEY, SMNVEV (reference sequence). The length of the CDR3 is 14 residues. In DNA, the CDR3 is TGTGCCAGCAGTGGATCCAGGGGACATACTGAAGCTTTCTTT. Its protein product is CASSGSRGHTEAFF.

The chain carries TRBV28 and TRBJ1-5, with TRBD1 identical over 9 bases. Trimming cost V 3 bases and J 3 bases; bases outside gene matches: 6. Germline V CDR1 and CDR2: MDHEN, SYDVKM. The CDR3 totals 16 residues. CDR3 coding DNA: TGTGCCAGCAGTTTGGGACAGGGTATAAACAATCAGCCCCAGCATTTT. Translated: CASSLGQGINNQPQHF. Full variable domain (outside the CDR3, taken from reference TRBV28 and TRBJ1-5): DVKVTQSSRYLVKRTGEKVFLECVQDMDHENMFWYRQDPGLGLRLIYFSYDVKMKEKGDIPEGYSVSREKKERFSLILESASTNQTSMYLCASSLGQGINNQPQHFGDGTRLSIL.

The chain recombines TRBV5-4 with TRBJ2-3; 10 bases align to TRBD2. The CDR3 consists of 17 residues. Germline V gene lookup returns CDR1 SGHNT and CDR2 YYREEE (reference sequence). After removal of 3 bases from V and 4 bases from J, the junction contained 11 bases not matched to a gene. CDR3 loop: CASSYELSGRGPDTQYF. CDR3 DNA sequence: TGTGCCAGCAGCTACGAACTGAGCGGGAGGGGACCAGATACGCAGTATTTT.

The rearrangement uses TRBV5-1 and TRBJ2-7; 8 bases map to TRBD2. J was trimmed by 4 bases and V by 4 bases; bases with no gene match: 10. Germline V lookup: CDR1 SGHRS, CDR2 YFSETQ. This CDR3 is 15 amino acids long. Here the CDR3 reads CASSRTSGSSYEQYF. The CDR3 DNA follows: TGCGCCAGCAGCCGAACCAGCGGGAGTTCGTACGAGCAGTACTTC.

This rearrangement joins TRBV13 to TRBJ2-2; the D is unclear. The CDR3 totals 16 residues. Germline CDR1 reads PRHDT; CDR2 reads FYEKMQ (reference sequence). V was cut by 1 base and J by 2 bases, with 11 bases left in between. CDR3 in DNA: TGTGCCAGCAGCTTAGCCCTGACGGGTAACACCGGGGAGCTGTTTTTT. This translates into CASSLALTGNTGELFF.

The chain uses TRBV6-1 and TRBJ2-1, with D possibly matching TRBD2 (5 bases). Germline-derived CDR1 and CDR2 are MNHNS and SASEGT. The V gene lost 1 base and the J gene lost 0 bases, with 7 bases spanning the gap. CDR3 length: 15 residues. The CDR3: CASSEGLASYNEQFF. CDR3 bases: TGTGCCAGCAGTGAAGGCCTAGCCTCCTACAATGAGCAGTTCTTC.

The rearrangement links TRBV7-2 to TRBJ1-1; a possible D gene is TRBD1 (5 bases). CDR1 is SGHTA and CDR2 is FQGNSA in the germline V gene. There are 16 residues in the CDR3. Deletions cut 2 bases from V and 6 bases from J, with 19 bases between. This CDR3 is CASSLWVFRAGSEAFF. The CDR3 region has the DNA TGTGCCAGCAGCTTATGGGTCTTCAGGGCTGGGTCTGAAGCTTTCTTT.

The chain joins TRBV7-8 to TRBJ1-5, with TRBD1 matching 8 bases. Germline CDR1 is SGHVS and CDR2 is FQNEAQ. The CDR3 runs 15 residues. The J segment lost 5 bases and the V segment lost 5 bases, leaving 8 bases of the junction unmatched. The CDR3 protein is CASSRTGSTYQPQHF. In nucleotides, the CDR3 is TGTGCCAGCAGCCGGACAGGGTCAACATATCAGCCCCAGCATTTT.

For the CDR3, the DNA is TGTGCCAGTAGTAAAGGTACCCAGTCCCGGGTCCATCAGCCCCAGCATTTT. This sequence encodes CASSKGTQSRVHQPQHF. The chain has TRBV19 and TRBJ1-5; D is ambiguous. With 4 bases removed from V and 5 bases from J, the gap between germline ends came to 21 bases. Germline lookup yields CDR1 LNHDA and CDR2 SQIVND (reference sequence). The CDR3 contains 17 residues.

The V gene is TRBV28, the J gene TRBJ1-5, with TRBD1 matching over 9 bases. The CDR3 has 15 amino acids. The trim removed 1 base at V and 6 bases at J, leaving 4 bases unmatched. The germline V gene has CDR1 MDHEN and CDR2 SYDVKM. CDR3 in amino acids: CASSLSETGGQPQHF. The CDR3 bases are TGTGCCAGCAGTTTATCGGAGACAGGGGGTCAGCCCCAGCATTTT.

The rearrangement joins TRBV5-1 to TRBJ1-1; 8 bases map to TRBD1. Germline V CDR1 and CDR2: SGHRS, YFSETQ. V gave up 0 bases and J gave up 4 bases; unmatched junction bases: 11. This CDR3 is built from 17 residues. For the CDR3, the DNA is TGCGCCAGCAGCTTGGCCAGTTCAGGGGGCGACGGCACTGAAGCTTTCTTT. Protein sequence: CASSLASSGGDGTEAFF.

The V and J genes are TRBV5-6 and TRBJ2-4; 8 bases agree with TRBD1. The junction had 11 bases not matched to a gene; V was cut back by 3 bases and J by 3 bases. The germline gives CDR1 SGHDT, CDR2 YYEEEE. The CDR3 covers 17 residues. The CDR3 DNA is TGTGCCAGCAGCTCCCCTAACAGGGGGACTTTCAAAAACATTCAGTACTTC. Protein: CASSSPNRGTFKNIQYF.

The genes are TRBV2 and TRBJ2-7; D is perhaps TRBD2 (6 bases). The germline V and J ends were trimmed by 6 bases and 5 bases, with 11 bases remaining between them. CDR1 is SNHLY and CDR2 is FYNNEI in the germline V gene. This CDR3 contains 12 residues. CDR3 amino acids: CASRWGGDEQYF. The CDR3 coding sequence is TGTGCCAGCAGATGGGGAGGCGACGAGCAGTACTTC.

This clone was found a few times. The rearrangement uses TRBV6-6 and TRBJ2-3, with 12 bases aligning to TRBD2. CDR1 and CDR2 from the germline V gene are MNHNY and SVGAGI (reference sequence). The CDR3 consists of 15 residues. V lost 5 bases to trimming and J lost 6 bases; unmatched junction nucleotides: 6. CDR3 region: CASSVRLAGEDTQYF. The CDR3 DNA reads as TGTGCCAGCAGTGTCCGACTAGCGGGAGAGGATACGCAGTATTTT.

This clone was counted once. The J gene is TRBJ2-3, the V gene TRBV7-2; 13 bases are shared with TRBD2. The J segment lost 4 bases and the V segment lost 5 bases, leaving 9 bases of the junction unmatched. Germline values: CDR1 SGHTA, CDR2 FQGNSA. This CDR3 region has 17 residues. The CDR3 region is CASSKLAGGLRADTQYF. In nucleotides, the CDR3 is TGTGCCAGCAGCAAACTAGCGGGAGGGCTGAGGGCAGATACGCAGTATTTT.

In DNA form, the CDR3 reads TGTGCCAGCGGGTTACTAGCGGAAAGCACAGATACGCAGTATTTT. It codes for CASGLLAESTDTQYF. V is TRBV2 and J is TRBJ2-3, with TRBD2 matching over 8 bases. The CDR3 consists of 15 residues. Germline lookup yields CDR1 SNHLY and CDR2 FYNNEI. Losses at the gene ends were 8 bases for V and 0 bases for J; bases not matched to a gene: 7.

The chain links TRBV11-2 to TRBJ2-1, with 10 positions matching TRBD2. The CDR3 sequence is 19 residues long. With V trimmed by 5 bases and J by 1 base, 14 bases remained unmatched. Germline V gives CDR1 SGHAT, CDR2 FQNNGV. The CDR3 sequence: CASSLSWGSGRGSYNEQFF. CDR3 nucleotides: TGTGCCAGCAGCCTTAGTTGGGGCAGCGGGAGGGGATCCTACAATGAGCAGTTCTTC.

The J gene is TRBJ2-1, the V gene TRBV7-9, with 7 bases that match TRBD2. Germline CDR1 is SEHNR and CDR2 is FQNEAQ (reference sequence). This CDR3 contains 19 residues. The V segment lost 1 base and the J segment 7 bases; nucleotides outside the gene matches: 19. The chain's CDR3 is CASSLGHPVGRVIRNEQFF. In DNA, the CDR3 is TGTGCCAGCAGCTTAGGGCACCCCGTTGGGAGGGTGATTCGAAATGAGCAGTTCTTC.

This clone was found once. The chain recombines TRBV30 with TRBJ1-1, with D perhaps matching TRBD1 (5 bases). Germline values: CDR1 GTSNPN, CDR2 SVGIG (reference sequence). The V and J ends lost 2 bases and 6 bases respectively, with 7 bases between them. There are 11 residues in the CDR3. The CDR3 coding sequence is TGTGCCTGGAGTAGGACACCTGAAGCTTTCTTT. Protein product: CAWSRTPEAFF. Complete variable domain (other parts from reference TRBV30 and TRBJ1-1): SQTIHQWPATLVQPVGSPLSLECTVEGTSNPNLYWYRQAAGRGLQLLFYSVGIGQISSEVPQNLSASRPQDRQFILSSKKLLLSDSGFYLCAWSRTPEAFFGQGTRLTVV.

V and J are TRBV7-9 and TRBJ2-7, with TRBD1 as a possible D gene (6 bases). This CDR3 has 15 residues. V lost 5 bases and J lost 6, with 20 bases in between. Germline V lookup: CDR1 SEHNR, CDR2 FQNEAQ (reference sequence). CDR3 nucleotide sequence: TGTGCCAGCAGCCCAACGCAGGGGTACAGTACCGAGCAGTACTTC. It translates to CASSPTQGYSTEQYF.

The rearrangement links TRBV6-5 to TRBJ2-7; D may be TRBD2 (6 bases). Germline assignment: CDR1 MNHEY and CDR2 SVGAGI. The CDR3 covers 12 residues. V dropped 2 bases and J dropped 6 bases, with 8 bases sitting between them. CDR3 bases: TGTGCCAGCAGTTACAGGGACTCCGAGCAGTACTTC. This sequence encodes CASSYRDSEQYF.